These T cell receptor beta chains were read from a single sample in a study of CD8 T cells in ankylosing spondylitis. TCRdb passed the 5' RACE reads through MiXCR, listing each CDR3 protein once. This table holds 200,000 or so distinct CDR3 sequences, roughly 20% found once. Sequencing was performed on blood, either unsorted or a sorted T cell fraction (not recorded which). These receptor sequences come from a male donor aged 10-35 years with ankylosing spondylitis or in good health (not recorded which). CDR3s leave out the opening cysteine and the closing phenylalanine or tryptophan.

TRBV18	TRBJ2-1	ASSSQGPYNEQF
TRBV3-1	TRBJ2-2	ASSQVRGLNTGELF
TRBV4-3	TRBJ2-3	ASSHGRTSGRMGSLTDTQY
TRBV12-3/TRBV12-4	TRBJ2-7	ASSPLTAYEQY
TRBV30	TRBJ1-1	AWSVSPRTEAF
TRBV7-2	TRBJ2-7	ASRRTGRYEQY
TRBV7-6	TRBJ1-1	ASSLGGPPNTEAF
TRBV12-3/TRBV12-4	TRBJ2-5	ASSPPGRSATQY
TRBV7-2	TRBJ1-1	ASSSGRNTEAF
TRBV20-1	TRBJ1-5	SAVVGGGHPNQPQH
TRBV3-1	TRBJ2-7	ASSQEGSGRARSYEQY
TRBV12-3/TRBV12-4	TRBJ2-1	ASSLWGGGTGTNEQF
TRBV20-1	TRBJ1-6	SARDRGSYNSPLH
TRBV7-9	TRBJ2-1	ASSPTSGRVPSEF
TRBV5-4	TRBJ2-5	ASSLLGRQVEETQY
TRBV5-4	TRBJ2-7	ASSLDRDSLNEQY
TRBV5-1	TRBJ2-4	ASSLPQGRGNIQY
TRBV20-1	TRBJ2-1	SAMADNEQF
TRBV5-1	TRBJ2-5	ASRRGSGALQETQY
TRBV6-1	TRBJ2-7	ASRAEDPSLAGLAHEQY
TRBV30	TRBJ2-1	AWSGTGASYNEQF
TRBV10-3	TRBJ2-5	AISEAPGRETQY
TRBV7-9	TRBJ1-4	ASKSSWSEKLF
TRBV29-1	TRBJ1-5	SVGQGRGNQPQH
TRBV27	TRBJ2-1	ASSPLAGEQF
TRBV9	TRBJ2-4	ASSRDTSGHIQY
TRBV5-1	TRBJ2-5	ASSFVPGTEETQY
TRBV24-1	TRBJ2-1	ATSAGPGPLNEQF
TRBV7-9	TRBJ1-1	ASSSLGGVSPEAF
TRBV12-3/TRBV12-4	TRBJ1-5	ASRRDRAQPQH
TRBV29-1	TRBJ2-7	SVAGLAGEGEQY
TRBV10-3	TRBJ1-2	AISESTGGSYGYT
TRBV12-3/TRBV12-4	TRBJ2-4	ASSGTAGSQY
TRBV28	TRBJ1-2	ASSLMGQDYGYT
TRBV15	TRBJ2-7	ATSIGKLTYEQY
TRBV30	TRBJ1-3	ARGVRGLAGNTIY
TRBV5-1	TRBJ2-7	ASSLQTVSYEQY
TRBV29-1	TRBJ2-1	SVDRYNEQF
TRBV5-1	TRBJ2-1	ASTKAGGYDEQF
TRBV6-6	TRBJ2-3	ASDSGSTDTQY
TRBV28	TRBJ1-5	ASSWGDQPQH
TRBV6-1	TRBJ1-2	ASILAGRIGT
TRBV4-2	TRBJ1-2	ASSQEEGDGYT
TRBV12-3/TRBV12-4	TRBJ2-1	ASTPGGRAGNEQF
TRBV12-3/TRBV12-4	TRBJ1-2	ASSLTRRTAYGYT
TRBV25-1	TRBJ1-6	ASSEYPQRENSPLH
TRBV24-1	TRBJ2-5	ATSDTTGSEETQY
TRBV2	TRBJ2-1	ASIGLAGYNEQF
TRBV18	TRBJ1-1	ASSPITRNTEAF
TRBV5-6	TRBJ2-3	ASSLATGLAGGPASTDTQY
TRBV30	TRBJ2-7	AWTRTAEYEQY
TRBV20-1	TRBJ2-3	SAEREGRTDTQY
TRBV5-1	TRBJ1-6	ASSPGTDNSPLH
TRBV5-5	TRBJ2-6	ASSLAGGQGAGANVLT
TRBV5-1	TRBJ1-5	ASSLGDRGSNQPQH
TRBV7-9	TRBJ2-1	ASSLNPGLAGVGSYNEQF